The source of this TCR beta chain is a study of T cell responses to AZD1222 COVID-19 vaccine. Study observations and caveats: Repertoire collection took place solely once the T cell response had peaked. Only a handful of AZD1222 recipients, about six in all, had baseline seropositivity. Donor demographics were predominantly white British with a female majority; clonal diversity may be underestimated.

The method was immunoSEQ multiplex PCR; TCRdb's version includes in-frame clones alone and lacks a portion of them. The sample contains about 76,000 clones, about 74% of which appear only once. Remarks on this clone: Its antigen is unknown.

The starting material was peripheral blood, obtained 28 days after the second dose of the MenACWY control vaccine. This sequence originates from an adult who received the MenACWY meningococcal vaccine as a control.

The CDR3 DNA follows: TGTGCCAGCAGCTTCCAGACGGGTTCAGCTGGCTACACCTTC. Translating it yields CASSFQTGSAGYTF. The chain carries TRBV3-1 (or the pseudogene TRBV3-2) and TRBJ1-2; the D is unclear. V lost 5 bases, J lost 7 bases, and 17 bases lay in between. The CDR3 has 14 residues. Germline V lookup: CDR1 LGHDT, CDR2 YNNKEL (reference sequence).